Here is one TCR beta chain with its context. Assignments of participants to cohorts depended upon their own reported clinical history. This entry is derived from a study of blood T cell repertoires in COVID-19. Study in general: PBMCs, B-cell-depleted T cells, or T cells provided the cDNA or gDNA that made up the material.

The CDR3 is 11 residues long. The germline V gene encodes CDR1 SGDLS and CDR2 YYNGEE. Trimming took off 10 bases at V and 4 bases at J, with 11 bases between the two ends. In the source study's methods: Amplification of reference gene primers was used by the study to estimate nucleated cell counts. Measured with immunoSEQ multiplex PCR; TCRdb has only the in-frame clones, and not every one. That table gives V, J and clone size, and the DNA gave D and trimming. The table has approximately 270,000 clones, about 90% seen once. The source of this sequence is a human donor in a cohort exposed to, infected with or recovered from COVID-19 (not recorded which). The donor label of this sample is uncertain. The sequencing sample was made of PBMCs or T cells enriched from blood (not recorded which). The chain links TRBV9 to TRBJ1-2; no firm D call. The CDR3 DNA is TGTGCCTCCGGAAGAGGCTATGGCTACACCTTC. Translating it yields CASGRGYGYTF.